Listed below are T cell receptor beta chains from one sample, sequenced in a study of cytomegalovirus exposure and HLA in healthy donors. Sequenced by immunoSEQ multiplex PCR; TCRdb stores in-frame clones only, minus some. This table holds fewer than 200,000 clones, 82% found once. Sequencing used PBMCs. The receptors shown here come from a young woman in good health and CMV-seronegative. CDR3s include the opening cysteine and the closing phenylalanine or tryptophan. A D gene is named only where the DNA matches it firmly. Size is omitted from some rows. Given values are once, few, many or a class for expanded clones.

D,J,V,size,CDR3,DNA
TRBD2,TRBJ2-2,TRBV7-7,NA,CASSPSGRGTGELFF,TGTGCTAGCAGCCCGAGCGGGAGGGGCACCGGGGAGCTGTTTTTT
TRBD1,TRBJ1-2,TRBV28,NA,CASSRGQRGYTF,TGTGCCAGCAGCAGGGGACAGAGAGGCTACACCTTC
TRBD1,TRBJ2-6,TRBV6-1,NA,CASSDRGPGANVLTF,TGTGCCAGCAGTGACAGGGGGCCCGGGGCCAACGTCCTGACTTTC
TRBD1,TRBJ1-1,TRBV13,NA,CASSRRTGLETFF,TGTGCCAGCAGCAGAAGGACAGGGCTTGAAACTTTCTTT
TRBD2,TRBJ2-4,TRBV4-1,NA,CASSLASGSTKNIQYF,TGCGCCAGCAGCCTGGCTAGCGGGAGCACCAAAAACATTCAGTACTTC
TRBD1,TRBJ2-1,TRBV6-1,few,CASSPTGVSYNEQFF,TGTGCCAGCAGCCCGACAGGGGTGTCCTACAATGAGCAGTTCTTC
TRBD1,TRBJ2-2,TRBV18,NA,CASSLTGGTGELFF,TGTGCCAGCTCACTGACAGGGGGCACCGGGGAGCTGTTTTTT
TRBD1,TRBJ1-5,TRBV6-6,NA,CASSNTWDSGNQPQHF,TGTGCCAGCAGTAATACGTGGGACAGCGGAAATCAGCCCCAGCATTTT
NA,TRBJ2-2,TRBV4-3,NA,CASTSGRNTGELFF,TGCGCCAGCACGTCCGGGAGGAACACCGGGGAGCTGTTTTTT
TRBD2,TRBJ2-1,TRBV27,NA,CASRQAGGPLNEQFF,TGTGCCAGCAGACAGGCGGGAGGGCCTCTCAATGAGCAGTTCTTC
TRBD2,TRBJ2-7,TRBV19,NA,CASSRQAGGYEQYF,TGTGCCAGTAGTCGACAAGCGGGAGGTTACGAGCAGTACTTC
TRBD2,TRBJ2-7,TRBV10-1,NA,CASSEGSGRKGSEQYF,TGCGCCAGCAGTGAGGGAAGCGGGAGGAAAGGTAGCGAGCAGTACTTC
TRBD2,TRBJ2-1,TRBV7-2,NA,CASSLARTSGGNEQFF,TGTGCCAGCAGCTTAGCCCGGACTAGCGGGGGCAATGAGCAGTTCTTC
NA,TRBJ1-5,TRBV6-5,NA,CASRSRPEGNQPQHF,TGTGCCAGCAGATCACGCCCGGAGGGCAATCAGCCCCAGCATTTT
TRBD1,TRBJ1-2,TRBV10-3,NA,CAISTGGTNYGYTF,TGTGCCATCAGTACAGGGGGCACTAACTATGGCTACACCTTC
TRBD1,TRBJ1-5,TRBV19,NA,CAGSGTGTANQPQHF,TGTGCCGGATCCGGGACAGGGACCGCCAATCAGCCCCAGCATTTT
TRBD2,TRBJ2-7,TRBV25-1,NA,CASSESGTSGGVSYEQYF,TGTGCCAGCAGTGAATCGGGGACTAGCGGGGGGGTGTCCTACGAGCAGTACTTC
NA,TRBJ1-5,TRBV28,NA,CASSFTNQPQHF,TGTGCCAGCAGTTTCACAAATCAGCCCCAGCATTTT
NA,TRBJ2-1,TRBV7-2,NA,CASSSPGLRESEQFF,TGTGCCAGCAGCTCCCCAGGACTCCGTGAGTCTGAGCAGTTCTTC
TRBD2,TRBJ2-7,TRBV28,NA,CASSPLAGDYEQYF,TGTGCCAGCAGTCCACTAGCGGGAGACTACGAGCAGTACTTC
TRBD2,TRBJ2-1,TRBV5-5,NA,CASSLAAGYNEQFF,TGTGCCAGCAGCTTGGCAGCGGGGTACAATGAGCAGTTCTTC
TRBD2,TRBJ2-3,TRBV7-9,NA,CASSLAGGRRFTDTQYF,TGTGCCAGCAGCCTAGCGGGAGGTCGTAGGTTCACAGATACGCAGTATTTT
NA,TRBJ2-1,TRBV7-9,NA,CASSLELDHNEQFF,TGTGCCAGCAGCTTAGAACTAGATCACAATGAGCAGTTCTTC
NA,TRBJ2-3,TRBV19,once,CASSPRRGGTDTQYF,TGTGCCAGTAGTCCGCGACGTGGAGGCACAGATACGCAGTATTTT
TRBD2,TRBJ2-4,TRBV7-2,NA,CASSPSGTSGRYVKNIQYF,TGTGCCAGCAGCCCCTCTGGGACTAGCGGGAGATATGTCAAAAACATTCAGTACTTC
NA,TRBJ2-2,TRBV27,NA,CASSFFAGSTGELFF,TGTGCCAGCAGTTTCTTTGCGGGAAGCACCGGGGAGCTGTTTTTT
TRBD2,TRBJ2-3,TRBV9,few,CASTPGLYTDTQYF,TGTGCCAGCACCCCGGGACTATACACAGATACGCAGTATTTT
TRBD2,TRBJ2-3,TRBV7-9,NA,CASSLAGLAGADTQYF,TGTGCCAGCAGCTTAGCAGGACTAGCGGGAGCTGATACGCAGTATTTT
NA,TRBJ2-1,TRBV25-1,NA,CASNRDLPFEQFF,TGTGCCAGCAACAGGGACCTACCGTTTGAGCAGTTCTTC
NA,TRBJ2-1,TRBV5-6,NA,CASSGAGAWDEQFF,TGTGCCAGCAGCGGGGCGGGGGCCTGGGATGAGCAGTTCTTC
TRBD2,TRBJ2-1,TRBV4-3,NA,CASSRLAGGTYNEQFF,TGCGCCAGCAGCCGACTAGCGGGAGGGACCTACAATGAGCAGTTCTTC
NA,TRBJ2-7,TRBV29-1,NA,CSVRTNAGEQYF,TGCAGCGTCCGGACTAACGCGGGGGAGCAGTACTTC
NA,TRBJ1-6,TRBV25-1,NA,CASSERGNSPLHF,TGTGCCAGCAGTGAACGAGGGAATTCACCCCTCCACTTT
NA,TRBJ2-5,TRBV27,NA,CASSFGGPQETQYF,TGTGCCAGCAGTTTTGGGGGCCCCCAAGAGACCCAGTACTTC
NA,TRBJ1-2,TRBV6-6,once,CASRLGGDSYGYTF,TGTGCCAGCCGACTTGGGGGCGATAGCTATGGCTACACCTTC
TRBD1,TRBJ2-3,TRBV9,NA,CASSVALQGAGADTQYF,TGTGCCAGCAGCGTAGCTTTACAGGGGGCGGGCGCAGATACGCAGTATTTT
NA,TRBJ2-4,TRBV23-1,NA,CASSLYRDPKNIQYF,TGCGCCAGCAGTCTATACAGGGACCCTAAAAACATTCAGTACTTC
NA,TRBJ2-1,TRBV27,NA,CASSLRLLYNEQFF,TGTGCCAGCAGTTTGCGACTTCTCTACAATGAGCAGTTCTTC
NA,TRBJ2-1,TRBV2,NA,CASTLAPGHEQFF,TGTGCCAGCACTCTAGCCCCCGGACATGAGCAGTTCTTC
TRBD2,TRBJ2-4,TRBV28,NA,CASSSSGLAGWLRSYSKNIQYF,TGTGCCAGCAGTTCCTCAGGACTAGCGGGGTGGCTACGAAGCTATTCCAAAAACATTCAGTACTTC
NA,TRBJ2-1,TRBV15,NA,CATSRDGNNEQFF,TGTGCCACCAGCAGAGACGGGAACAATGAGCAGTTCTTC
NA,TRBJ2-5,TRBV19,NA,CASSSRSQASRTQYF,TGTGCCAGTAGTTCCCGAAGCCAGGCGTCAAGGACCCAGTACTTC
TRBD2,TRBJ2-7,TRBV28,NA,CASRDLEAGGTYEQYF,TGTGCCAGCAGGGACCTTGAAGCGGGAGGTACGTACGAGCAGTACTTC
NA,TRBJ1-2,TRBV27,NA,CASRTGEYDGYTF,TGTGCCAGCAGGACCGGGGAGTACGATGGCTACACCTTC
TRBD2,TRBJ2-7,TRBV15,NA,CATSRGWLFSGRAHEQYF,TGTGCCACCAGCAGAGGTTGGTTGTTTAGCGGGAGGGCGCACGAGCAGTACTTC
NA,TRBJ1-2,TRBV19,once,CASSEKTGYLIGYTF,TGTGCCAGTAGTGAAAAAACAGGGTACCTTATCGGCTACACCTTC
TRBD2,TRBJ2-5,TRBV11-2,NA,CASSLAHGAGGQETQYF,TGTGCCAGCAGCTTAGCTCACGGGGCGGGAGGGCAAGAGACCCAGTACTTC
TRBD2,TRBJ2-1,TRBV11-2,NA,CASSLLAGGQDEQFF,TGTGCCAGCAGCTTATTAGCGGGAGGACAGGATGAGCAGTTCTTC
TRBD2,TRBJ2-7,TRBV27,NA,CASSLMIGAGVYEQYF,TGTGCCAGCAGTTTAATGATCGGAGCGGGAGTTTACGAGCAGTACTTC
NA,TRBJ1-2,TRBV28,NA,CASRQLTGSYGYTF,TGTGCCAGCAGACAGTTAACAGGGAGCTATGGCTACACCTTC
NA,TRBJ1-1,TRBV5-6,NA,CASSLVGGGSFTEAFF,TGTGCCAGCAGCTTGGTCGGGGGGGGAAGTTTCACTGAAGCTTTCTTT
TRBD2,TRBJ2-4,TRBV7-9,NA,CASSPPSGRPLLAKNIQYF,TGTGCCAGCAGCCCACCCAGCGGGAGACCGCTACTAGCCAAAAACATTCAGTACTTC
NA,TRBJ1-1,TRBV4-3,few,CASSQDGATEAFF,TGCGCCAGCAGCCAAGATGGAGCGACTGAAGCTTTCTTT
NA,TRBJ1-4,TRBV30,NA,CAWREQGAAEKLFF,TGTGCCTGGAGAGAACAGGGTGCGGCTGAAAAACTGTTTTTT